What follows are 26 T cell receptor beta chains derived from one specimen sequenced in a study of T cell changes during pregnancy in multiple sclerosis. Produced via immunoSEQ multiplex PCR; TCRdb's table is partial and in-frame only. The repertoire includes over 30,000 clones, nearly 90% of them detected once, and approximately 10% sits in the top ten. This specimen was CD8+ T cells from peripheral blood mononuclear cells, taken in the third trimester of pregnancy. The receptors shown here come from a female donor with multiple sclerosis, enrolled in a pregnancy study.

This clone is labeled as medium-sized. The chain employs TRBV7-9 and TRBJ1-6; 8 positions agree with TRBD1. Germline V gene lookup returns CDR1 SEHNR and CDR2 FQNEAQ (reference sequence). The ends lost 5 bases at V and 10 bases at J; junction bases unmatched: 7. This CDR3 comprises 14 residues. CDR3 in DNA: TGTGCCAGCAGCCTCGGACAGGGCCCATCACCCCTCCACTTT. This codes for CASSLGQGPSPLHF. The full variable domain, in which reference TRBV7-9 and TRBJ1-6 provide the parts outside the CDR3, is DTGVSQNPRHKITKRGQNVTFRCDPISEHNRLYWYRQTLGQGPEFLTYFQNEAQLEKSRLLSDRFSAERPKGSFSTLEIQRTEQGDSAMYLCASSLGQGPSPLHFGNGTRLTVT.

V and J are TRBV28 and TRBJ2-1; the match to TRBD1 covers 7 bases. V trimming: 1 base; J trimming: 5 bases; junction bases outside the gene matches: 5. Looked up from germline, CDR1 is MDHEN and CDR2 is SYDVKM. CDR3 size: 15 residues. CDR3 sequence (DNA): TGTGCCAGCAGTTTATTAGGGGGCGAGCACAATGAGCAGTTCTTC. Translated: CASSLLGGEHNEQFF. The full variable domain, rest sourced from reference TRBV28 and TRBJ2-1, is DVKVTQSSRYLVKRTGEKVFLECVQDMDHENMFWYRQDPGLGLRLIYFSYDVKMKEKGDIPEGYSVSREKKERFSLILESASTNQTSMYLCASSLLGGEHNEQFFGPGTRLTVL.

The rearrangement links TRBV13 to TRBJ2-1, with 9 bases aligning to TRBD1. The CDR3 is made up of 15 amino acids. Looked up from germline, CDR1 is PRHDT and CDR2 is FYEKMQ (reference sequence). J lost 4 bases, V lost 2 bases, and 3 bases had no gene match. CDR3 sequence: CASSLRTGVYNEQFF. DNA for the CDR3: TGTGCCAGCAGCTTAAGGACAGGGGTGTACAATGAGCAGTTCTTC. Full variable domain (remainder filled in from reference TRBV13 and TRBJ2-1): AAGVIQSPRHLIKEKRETATLKCYPIPRHDTVYWYQQGPGQDPQFLISFYEKMQSDKGSIPDRFSAQQFSDYHSELNMSSLELGDSALYFCASSLRTGVYNEQFFGPGTRLTVL.

The CDR3 region has the DNA TGCGCCAGCAGCTTGGATGGCTGGAATTCACCCCTCCACTTT. Protein: CASSLDGWNSPLHF. The chain couples TRBV5-1 to TRBJ1-6; D unresolved. Trimming removed 0 bases at V and 7 bases at J, with 8 bases between. Germline CDR1 reads SGHRS; CDR2 reads YFSETQ. The CDR3 sequence is 14 residues long.

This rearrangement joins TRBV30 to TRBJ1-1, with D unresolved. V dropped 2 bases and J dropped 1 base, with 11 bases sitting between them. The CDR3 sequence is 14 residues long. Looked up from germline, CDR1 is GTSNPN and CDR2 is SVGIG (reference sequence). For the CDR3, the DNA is TGTGCCTGGAGTAGGGAGGGATCGAACACTGAAGCTTTCTTT. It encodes CAWSREGSNTEAFF.

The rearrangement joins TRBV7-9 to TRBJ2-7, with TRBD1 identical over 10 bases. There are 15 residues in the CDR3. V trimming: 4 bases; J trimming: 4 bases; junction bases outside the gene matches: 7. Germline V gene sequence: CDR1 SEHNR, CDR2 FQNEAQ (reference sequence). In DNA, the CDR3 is TGTGCCAGCAGCTCCCCGACAGGGGGCGGTTACGAGCAGTACTTC. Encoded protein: CASSSPTGGGYEQYF.

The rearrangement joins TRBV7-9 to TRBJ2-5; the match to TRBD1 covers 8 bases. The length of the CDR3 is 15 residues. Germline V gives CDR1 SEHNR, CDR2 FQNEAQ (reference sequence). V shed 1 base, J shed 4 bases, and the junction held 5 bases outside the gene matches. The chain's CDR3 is CASSLVRTGRETQYF. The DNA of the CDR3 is TGTGCCAGCAGCTTAGTACGGACAGGGAGAGAGACCCAGTACTTC.

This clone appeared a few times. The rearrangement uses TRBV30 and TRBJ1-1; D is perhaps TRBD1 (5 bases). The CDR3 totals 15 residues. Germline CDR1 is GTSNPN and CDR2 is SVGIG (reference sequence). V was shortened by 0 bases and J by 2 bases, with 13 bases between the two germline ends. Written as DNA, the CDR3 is TGTGCCTGGAGTGTGTTACCGGGGGATAACACTGAAGCTTTCTTT. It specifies CAWSVLPGDNTEAFF.

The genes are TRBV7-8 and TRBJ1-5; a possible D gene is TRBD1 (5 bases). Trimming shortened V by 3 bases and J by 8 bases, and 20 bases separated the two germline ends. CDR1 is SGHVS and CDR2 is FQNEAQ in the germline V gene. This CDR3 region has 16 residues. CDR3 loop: CASSLQGGGGGEPQHF. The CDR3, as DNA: TGTGCCAGCAGCTTGCAGGGCGGGGGTGGAGGGGAGCCCCAGCATTTT.

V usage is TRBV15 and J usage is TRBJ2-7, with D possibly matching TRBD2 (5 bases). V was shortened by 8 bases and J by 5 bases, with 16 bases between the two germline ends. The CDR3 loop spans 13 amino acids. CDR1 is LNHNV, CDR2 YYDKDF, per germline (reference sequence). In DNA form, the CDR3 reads TGTGCCACCGGTACGGGATACGAAAACGAGCAGTACTTC. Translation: CATGTGYENEQYF.

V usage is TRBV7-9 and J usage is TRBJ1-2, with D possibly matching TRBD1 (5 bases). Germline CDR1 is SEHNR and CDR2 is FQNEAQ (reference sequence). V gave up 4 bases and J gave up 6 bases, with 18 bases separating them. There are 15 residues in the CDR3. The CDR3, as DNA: TGTGCCAGCAGCTCCGGCGGGGGGGACCCCCATGGCTACACCTTC. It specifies CASSSGGGDPHGYTF.

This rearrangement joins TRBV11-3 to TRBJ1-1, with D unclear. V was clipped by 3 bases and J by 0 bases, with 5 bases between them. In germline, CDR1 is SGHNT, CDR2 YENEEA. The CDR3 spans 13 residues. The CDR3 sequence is CASSFTVNTEAFF. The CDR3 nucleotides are TGTGCCAGCAGCTTTACGGTGAACACTGAAGCTTTCTTT.

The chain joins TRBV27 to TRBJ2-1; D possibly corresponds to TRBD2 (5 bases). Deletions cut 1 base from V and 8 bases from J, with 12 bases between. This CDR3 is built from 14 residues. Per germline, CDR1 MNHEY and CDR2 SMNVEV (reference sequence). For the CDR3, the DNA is TGTGCCAGCAGTTTATTCGGACTTGGGGATGAGCAGTTCTTC. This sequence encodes CASSLFGLGDEQFF.

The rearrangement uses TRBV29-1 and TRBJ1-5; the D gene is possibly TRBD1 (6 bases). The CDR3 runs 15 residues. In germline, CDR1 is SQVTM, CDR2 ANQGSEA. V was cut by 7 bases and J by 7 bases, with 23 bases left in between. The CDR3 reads CSAVTGSGIGQPQHF. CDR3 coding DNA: TGCAGCGCCGTTACAGGGTCCGGGATCGGGCAGCCCCAGCATTTT.

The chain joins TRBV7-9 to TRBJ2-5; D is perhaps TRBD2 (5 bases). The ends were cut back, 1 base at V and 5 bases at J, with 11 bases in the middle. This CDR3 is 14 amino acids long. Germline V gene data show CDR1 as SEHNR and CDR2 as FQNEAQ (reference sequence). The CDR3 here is CASSLEATRETQYF. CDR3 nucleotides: TGTGCCAGCAGCTTAGAAGCTACTAGGGAGACCCAGTACTTC.

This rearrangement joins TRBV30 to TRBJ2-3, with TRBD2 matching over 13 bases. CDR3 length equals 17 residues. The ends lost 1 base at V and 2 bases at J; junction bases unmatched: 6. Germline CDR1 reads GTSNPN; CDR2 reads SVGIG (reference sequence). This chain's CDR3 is CAWSGLGTSGVTDTQYF. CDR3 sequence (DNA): TGTGCCTGGAGTGGGCTAGGGACTAGCGGGGTCACAGATACGCAGTATTTT. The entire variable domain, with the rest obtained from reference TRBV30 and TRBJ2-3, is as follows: SQTIHQWPATLVQPVGSPLSLECTVEGTSNPNLYWYRQAAGRGLQLLFYSVGIGQISSEVPQNLSASRPQDRQFILSSKKLLLSDSGFYLCAWSGLGTSGVTDTQYFGPGTRLTVL.

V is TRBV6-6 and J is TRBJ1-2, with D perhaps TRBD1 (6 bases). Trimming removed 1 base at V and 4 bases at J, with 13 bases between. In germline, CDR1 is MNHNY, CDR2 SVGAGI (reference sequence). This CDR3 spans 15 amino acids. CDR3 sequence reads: CASSYFRGASYGYTF. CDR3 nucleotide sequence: TGTGCCAGCAGTTACTTTCGGGGGGCGTCCTATGGCTACACCTTC.

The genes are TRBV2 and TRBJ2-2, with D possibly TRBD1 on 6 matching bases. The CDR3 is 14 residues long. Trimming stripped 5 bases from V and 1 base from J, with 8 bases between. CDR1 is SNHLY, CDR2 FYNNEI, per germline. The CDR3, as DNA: TGTGCCAGCAGTCAGACAGGGAACACCGGGGAGCTGTTTTTT. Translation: CASSQTGNTGELFF.

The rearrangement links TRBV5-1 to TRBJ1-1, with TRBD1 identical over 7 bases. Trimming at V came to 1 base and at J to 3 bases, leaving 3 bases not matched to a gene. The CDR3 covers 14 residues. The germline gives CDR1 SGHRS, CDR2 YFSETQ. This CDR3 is CASSLSTGDTEAFF. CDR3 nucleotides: TGCGCCAGCAGCTTGAGTACAGGGGACACTGAAGCTTTCTTT. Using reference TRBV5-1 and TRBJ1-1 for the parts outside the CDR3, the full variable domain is KAGVTQTPRYLIKTRGQQVTLSCSPISGHRSVSWYQQTPGQGLQFLFEYFSETQRNKGNFPGRFSGRQFSNSRSEMNVSTLELGDSALYLCASSLSTGDTEAFFGQGTRLTVV.

The CDR3 reads CASSEILTEFTEAFF. In DNA form, the CDR3 reads TGTGCCAGCAGTGAAATCTTGACAGAGTTCACTGAAGCTTTCTTT. J is TRBJ1-1 and V is TRBV6-1; maybe TRBD1 (5 bases). Germline loops: CDR1 MNHNS, CDR2 SASEGT. The CDR3 sequence is 15 residues long. V lost 2 bases to trimming and J lost 4 bases, with 14 bases between them.

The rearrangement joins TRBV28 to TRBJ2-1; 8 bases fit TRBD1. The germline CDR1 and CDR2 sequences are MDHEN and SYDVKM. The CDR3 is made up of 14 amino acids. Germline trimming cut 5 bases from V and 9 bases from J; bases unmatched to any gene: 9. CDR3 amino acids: CASSQDRVWTEQFF. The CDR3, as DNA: TGTGCCAGCAGTCAGGACAGGGTATGGACTGAGCAGTTCTTC.

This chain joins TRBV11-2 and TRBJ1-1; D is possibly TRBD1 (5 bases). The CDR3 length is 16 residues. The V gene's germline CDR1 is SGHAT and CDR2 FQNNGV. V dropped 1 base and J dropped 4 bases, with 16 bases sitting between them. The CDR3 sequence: CASSLGLGAVSTEAFF. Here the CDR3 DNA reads TGTGCCAGCAGCTTAGGGCTAGGGGCCGTCAGCACTGAAGCTTTCTTT.

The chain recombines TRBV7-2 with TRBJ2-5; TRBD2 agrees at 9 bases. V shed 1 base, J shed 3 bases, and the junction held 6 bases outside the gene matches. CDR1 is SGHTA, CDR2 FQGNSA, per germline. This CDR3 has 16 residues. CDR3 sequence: CASSLVPSGAKETQYF. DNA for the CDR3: TGTGCCAGCAGCTTAGTCCCTAGCGGGGCCAAAGAGACCCAGTACTTC.

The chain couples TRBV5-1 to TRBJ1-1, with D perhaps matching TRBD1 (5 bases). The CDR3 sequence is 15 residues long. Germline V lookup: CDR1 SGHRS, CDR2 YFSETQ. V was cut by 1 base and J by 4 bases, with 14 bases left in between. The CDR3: CASSLSGREGTEAFF. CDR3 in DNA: TGCGCCAGCAGCTTGTCGGGCAGGGAGGGCACTGAAGCTTTCTTT.

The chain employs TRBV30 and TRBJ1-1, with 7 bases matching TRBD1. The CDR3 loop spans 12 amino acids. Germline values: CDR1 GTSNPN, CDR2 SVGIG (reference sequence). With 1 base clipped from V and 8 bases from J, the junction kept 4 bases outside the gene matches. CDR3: CAWSATGIEAFF. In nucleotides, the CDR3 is TGTGCCTGGAGTGCGACAGGGATAGAAGCTTTCTTT.

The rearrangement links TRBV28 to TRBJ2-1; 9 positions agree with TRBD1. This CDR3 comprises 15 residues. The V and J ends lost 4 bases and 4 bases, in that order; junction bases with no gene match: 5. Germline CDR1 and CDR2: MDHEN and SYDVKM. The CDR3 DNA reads TGTGCCAGCAGTTCCACGGACAGGGGTTACAATGAGCAGTTCTTC. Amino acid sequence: CASSSTDRGYNEQFF.